A selection of T cell receptor beta chains follows, all from one sample in a study of OX40 agonist ivuxolimab in advanced cancers. Produced via immunoSEQ multiplex PCR; TCRdb's table is partial and in-frame only. This sample has under 85,000 clones, with around 82% found just once. This sample comprised CD4+ or CD8+ T cells sorted from blood, obtained in a trial of the OX40 agonist ivuxolimab. These receptors originate from an adult with an advanced solid tumor such as melanoma, head and neck, liver or kidney cancer. CDR3s leave out the opening cysteine and the closing phenylalanine or tryptophan. The D gene is left open where the match is weak.

j_gene,d_gene,v_gene,CDR3aa
TRBJ2-1,-,TRBV4-3,ASSQAKGPSSYNEQF
TRBJ2-7,-,TRBV19,ASSIGGSTPYEQY
TRBJ2-5,-,TRBV6-1,ASAGAGRRETQY
TRBJ1-6,TRBD1,TRBV5-4,ASSTWTGVGSPLH
TRBJ2-2,TRBD2,TRBV2,ASISSGATGTGELF
TRBJ1-4,-,TRBV18,ASREVLDEKLF
TRBJ1-2,TRBD1,TRBV29-1,SVVSTGWNGYT
TRBJ2-7,-,TRBV11-2,ASSPSTGVSPGEQY
TRBJ2-2,-,TRBV19,ASSMVNGNTGELF
TRBJ1-2,TRBD1,TRBV28,ASSWDREDGYT
TRBJ1-2,-,TRBV10-3,AISGGGIYGYT
TRBJ1-1,-,TRBV18,ASSPAGQRGTEAF
TRBJ2-2,TRBD2,TRBV19,ASSTSTSGRTGELF
TRBJ2-6,-,TRBV25-1,ASSVAGVTPTRANVLT
TRBJ2-7,-,TRBV11-3,ASSSPTGARWEQY
TRBJ1-5,-,TRBV10-3,AISEGGLDNQPQH
TRBJ1-6,-,TRBV7-2,ASRGGSSYNSPLH
TRBJ1-4,-,TRBV7-8,ASRWGGNEKLF
TRBJ1-1,TRBD1,TRBV13,ASSHRGLGAF
TRBJ2-2,TRBD1,TRBV7-2,ASRPRQGLSPGELF
TRBJ1-4,-,TRBV19,ASSIGRDEKLF
TRBJ1-6,-,TRBV30,AWSWGYNSPLH
TRBJ1-2,TRBD1,TRBV7-2,ASSLGTGALYGYT
TRBJ2-1,TRBD1,TRBV11-3,ASSSRDRGNNEQF